This T cell receptor (delta chain) was sequenced for a study of γδ T cells in repeated Plasmodium falciparum infection. Study background: Age- and gender-matched Australian children served as comparison for malaria-exposed Malian children. Sampling occurred at baseline, pre-infection for selected infections, and 21 days post-infection.

TCRdb re-identified clones in the multiplex PCR reads via CATT. This table holds 70,000 to 95,000 delta-chain clones, more than 1.4% found once. Germline V lookup: CDR1 GEAIGNYY, CDR2 EKD. The CDR3 sequence is 22 residues long. V was pared by 0 bases and J by 0 bases, with 13 bases of the junction left unmatched. Bulk repertoires came from Vgamma9/Vdelta2+ or Vdelta2-negative gammadelta T cells flow-sorted from PBMC. This clone is classed as medium-sized (0.01 to 0.1%). The same CDR3 also results from other DNA sequences found in this sample. Sequencing was carried out using gamma-delta T cells from blood. This sequence was found in a pool of human donors (malaria-infected and uninfected, not separated). J is TRDJ3 and V is TRDV2; 10 bases map to TRDD3. CDR3 DNA: TGTGCCTGTGACACCGTGAGTACTGGGGGATTCCAGGGCTCCTGGGACACCCGACAGATGTTTTTC. It translates to CACDTVSTGGFQGSWDTRQMFF.